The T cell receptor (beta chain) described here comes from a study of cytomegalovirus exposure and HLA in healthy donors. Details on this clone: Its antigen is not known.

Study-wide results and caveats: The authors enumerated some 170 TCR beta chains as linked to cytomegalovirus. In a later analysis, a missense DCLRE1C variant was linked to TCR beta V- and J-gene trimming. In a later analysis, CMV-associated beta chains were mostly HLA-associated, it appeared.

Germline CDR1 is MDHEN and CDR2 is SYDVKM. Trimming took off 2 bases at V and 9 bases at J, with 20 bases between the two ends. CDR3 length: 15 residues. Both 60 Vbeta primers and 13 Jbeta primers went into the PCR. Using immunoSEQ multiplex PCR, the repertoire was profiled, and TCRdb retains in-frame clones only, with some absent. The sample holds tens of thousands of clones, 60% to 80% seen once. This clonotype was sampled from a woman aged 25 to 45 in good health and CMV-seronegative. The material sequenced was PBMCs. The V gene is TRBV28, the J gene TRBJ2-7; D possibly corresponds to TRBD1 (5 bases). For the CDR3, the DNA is TGTGCCAGCAGTTTACTCCTACCCCAACAGGAGTGGCAGTACTTC. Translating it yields CASSLLLPQQEWQYF.